This T cell receptor (beta chain) came from a study of T cell responses to AZD1222 COVID-19 vaccine. The data were produced by immunoSEQ multiplex PCR, yet TCRdb's version contains in-frame clones alone and is incomplete. Here the sample spans approximately 100,000 clones, about 95% being singletons. For this clone: The antigen remains unidentified.

The V gene end was trimmed by 0 bases and the J gene end by 7 bases; junction bases not matched to a gene: 12. The CDR3 is 17 amino acids. The study's findings and limits: Vaccine-associated CD4 TCRs ranged over spike, dominating at 160-218 and 743-854. Seropositive AZD1222 recipients at baseline numbered only 6 or 7. Nearly half of spike-specific TCRs reportedly go after variant regions that carry no mutations.

This rearrangement joins TRBV23-1 to TRBJ1-5, with 7 positions matching TRBD1. TRBV23-1 has ORF status, its function being uncertain. The TCR comes from an adult in good health. This specimen consisted of peripheral blood, obtained on day 0 of AZD1222 vaccination. The CDR3 reads CASSQSKLRAGGQPQHF. The CDR3 coding sequence is TGCGCCAGCAGTCAATCGAAGCTGCGTGCAGGGGGGCAGCCCCAGCATTTT.